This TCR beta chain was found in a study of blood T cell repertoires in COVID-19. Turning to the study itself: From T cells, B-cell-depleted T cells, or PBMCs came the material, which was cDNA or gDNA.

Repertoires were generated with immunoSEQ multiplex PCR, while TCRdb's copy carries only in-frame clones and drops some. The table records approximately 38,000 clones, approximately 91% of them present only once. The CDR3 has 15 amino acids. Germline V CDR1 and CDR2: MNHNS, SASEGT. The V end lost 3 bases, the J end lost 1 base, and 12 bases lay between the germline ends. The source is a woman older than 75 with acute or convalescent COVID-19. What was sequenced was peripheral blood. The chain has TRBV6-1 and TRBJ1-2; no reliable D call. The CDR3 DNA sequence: TGTGCCAGCAGTGAGGGCTCACTGGGTAACTATGGCTACACCTTC. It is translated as CASSEGSLGNYGYTF.